The 15 T cell receptor beta chains reported below all come from one sample, sequenced in a study of regulatory T cells. Whole-study findings and limits: Hydrophobic residues at CDR3 positions 6 and 7 were enriched in conventional CD4+ T cells of CD3G-deficient patients.

Their antigens are not known. The PCR used 52 TRBV and 13 TRBJ primers. Data came from immunoSEQ multiplex PCR; TCRdb stores just in-frame clones and leaves some out. The data contain about 35,000 clones, 89% of them singletons. The material sequenced was conventional CD4+ T cells sorted from blood. The receptors derive from a person under 35 with CD3G deficiency.

This chain joins TRBV6-6 and TRBJ1-1; 9 nucleotides match TRBD1. Germline-derived CDR1 and CDR2 are MNHNY and SVGAGI (reference sequence). V dropped 6 bases and J dropped 4; count of bases not matched to a gene: 0. This CDR3 is built from 12 residues. CDR3 sequence reads: CASRTGGTEAFF. CDR3 DNA sequence: TGTGCCAGCAGGACAGGGGGCACTGAAGCTTTCTTT.

This chain joins TRBV10-3 and TRBJ1-2; D unresolved. The CDR3 spans 11 residues. V lost 10 bases and J lost 9, with 15 bases in between. The germline gives CDR1 ENHRY, CDR2 SYGVKD. The CDR3 region is CATSTGYSYTF. CDR3 in DNA: TGTGCCACCTCCACCGGGTACAGCTACACCTTC.

The rearrangement joins TRBV6-1 to TRBJ2-3; a possible D gene is TRBD2 (6 bases). The CDR3 is made up of 15 amino acids. V dropped 5 bases and J dropped 3 bases, with 15 bases sitting between them. The germline CDR1 and CDR2 sequences are MNHNS and SASEGT. The CDR3 region has the DNA TGTGCCAGCAGTATGGGACTGCTGGGAACAGATACGCAGTATTTT. Protein sequence: CASSMGLLGTDTQYF.

The CDR3: CASSIDPQGPEAFF. The CDR3 DNA follows: TGTGCCAGTAGTATAGACCCACAGGGCCCGGAAGCTTTCTTT. The chain is built from TRBV19 and TRBJ1-1; possibly TRBD1 for D (6 bases). This CDR3 is built from 14 residues. V gave up 0 bases and J gave up 8 bases, with 13 bases separating them. Germline V lookup: CDR1 LNHDA, CDR2 SQIVND (reference sequence).

J is TRBJ1-1 and V is TRBV5-1; possible D gene TRBD1, 5 bases. Trimming pared 3 bases from V and 0 bases from J, leaving 9 bases between. The CDR3 is 14 amino acids. CDR1 is SGHRS, CDR2 YFSETQ, per germline. The CDR3 protein is CASSSGMMNTEAFF. Written as DNA, the CDR3 is TGCGCCAGCAGCTCAGGGATGATGAACACTGAAGCTTTCTTT.

This clone has a single count. J is TRBJ2-5 and V is TRBV6-1; 10 bases are a match to TRBD2. The J call could be wrong; TRBJ2-7 is a better fit for the DNA end. The CDR3 runs to 15 residues. CDR1 is MNHNS, CDR2 SASEGT, per germline. The CDR3 DNA sequence: TGTGCCAGCAGCAGCGGGGGGGCCGGCTCCTACGAGCAGTACTTC. It is translated as CASSSGGAGSYEQYF.

V and J are TRBV5-1 and TRBJ2-6, with D uncertain. V was pared by 0 bases and J by 1 base, with 8 bases between. This CDR3 contains 16 residues. Germline CDR1 is SGHRS and CDR2 is YFSETQ. The CDR3 bases are TGCGCCAGCAGCTTGGAGTTAGGTTCTGGGGCCAACGTCCTGACTTTC. Translating it yields CASSLELGSGANVLTF.

The chain employs TRBV6-1 and TRBJ2-7; 10 bases match TRBD1. The ends lost 5 bases at V and 7 bases at J; junction bases unmatched: 8. Germline loops: CDR1 MNHNS, CDR2 SASEGT. CDR3 length equals 14 residues. The CDR3 DNA follows: TGTGCCAGCAGTCCCGGGACAGGGGTGAAAGAGCAGTACTTC. Translating it yields CASSPGTGVKEQYF.

This clone was observed a handful of times. The J gene is TRBJ1-5, the V gene TRBV19; D is uncertain. Trimming took off 0 bases at V and 1 base at J, with 1 base between the two ends. Germline values: CDR1 LNHDA, CDR2 SQIVND (reference sequence). The CDR3 covers 13 residues. The DNA for the CDR3 is TGTGCCAGTAGTATAGAGAGCAATCAGCCCCAGCATTTT. Translation gives CASSIESNQPQHF. The variable domain in full, completed from reference TRBV19 and TRBJ1-5, reads DGGITQSPKYLFRKEGQNVTLSCEQNLNHDAMYWYRQDPGQGLRLIYYSQIVNDFQKGDIAEGYSVSREKKESFPLTVTSAQKNPTAFYLCASSIESNQPQHFGDGTRLSIL.

The chain joins TRBV28 to TRBJ2-7, with D unclear. This CDR3 has 14 amino acids. Trimming cost V 3 bases and J 9 bases, with 18 bases left between them. Germline V gene lookup returns CDR1 MDHEN and CDR2 SYDVKM. CDR3: CASSFKLYGSTQYF. The CDR3 nucleotides are TGTGCCAGCAGTTTTAAACTATATGGTTCGACGCAGTACTTC.

CDR3 region: CASNGTGANVLTF. The CDR3 DNA follows: TGTGCCAGCAACGGGACTGGGGCCAACGTCCTGACTTTC. This chain connects TRBV27 to TRBJ2-6, with D tentatively TRBD2 (5 bases). Germline values: CDR1 MNHEY, CDR2 SMNVEV (reference sequence). V shed 7 bases and J shed 2 bases, with 6 bases lying between them. This CDR3 has 13 amino acids.

V and J are TRBV21-1 and TRBJ2-1. TRBV21-1 is annotated as a pseudogene. The CDR3 consists of 14 residues. CDR3 in DNA: TGTGCCAGCCGAGGGGCCAGGGAAAACAATGAGCAGTTCTTC. Translation: CASRGARENNEQFF.

The genes are TRBV28 and TRBJ1-2; no clear D. Germline V CDR1 and CDR2: MDHEN, SYDVKM. Trimming shortened V by 9 bases and J by 5 bases, and 16 bases separated the two germline ends. CDR3 length: 13 amino acids. The CDR3 reads CASTLAGGYGYTF. CDR3 DNA sequence: TGTGCCAGTACACTAGCGGGAGGATATGGCTACACCTTC.

The chain joins TRBV6-1 to TRBJ1-6; 7 nucleotides align to TRBD1. CDR1 and CDR2 from the germline V gene are MNHNS and SASEGT. The junction had 3 bases not matched to a gene; V was cut back by 0 bases and J by 10 bases. This CDR3 contains 14 residues. In DNA, the CDR3 is TGTGCCAGCAGTGAAGCTCAGGGGGGGTCACCCCTCCACTTT. Protein: CASSEAQGGSPLHF.

The gene calls are TRBV28 and TRBJ2-7, with D possibly being TRBD2 (6 bases). With 6 bases removed from V and 3 bases from J, the gap between germline ends came to 18 bases. There are 15 residues in the CDR3. Germline V gene lookup returns CDR1 MDHEN and CDR2 SYDVKM. CDR3 in amino acids: CASRGTGVEHYEQYF. CDR3 nucleotides: TGTGCCAGCAGGGGAACGGGGGTCGAGCACTACGAGCAGTACTTC.